This T cell receptor (beta chain) came from a study of blood T cell repertoires in COVID-19. Across the whole study: Samples came from the United States, Italy and Spain, spanning acute and convalescent COVID-19. In each case, the material was cDNA or gDNA derived from T cells, B-cell-depleted T cells, or PBMCs.

Original analysis: Amplification of reference gene primers provided the estimated nucleated cell counts. Measured with immunoSEQ multiplex PCR; TCRdb has only the in-frame clones, and not every one. V and J calls and clone size are as listed in that table; D and trimming were resolved from the DNA. Counted here are more than 150,000 clones, roughly 80% occurring once; the ten biggest clones make up 11% to 15%. This CDR3 is 13 amino acids long. The germline CDR1 and CDR2 sequences are MNHEY and SVGAGI. With 0 bases removed from V and 8 bases from J, the gap between germline ends came to 8 bases. The TCR was taken from a woman aged 80 or over with acute or convalescent COVID-19. The source material was peripheral blood. The rearrangement uses TRBV6-5 and TRBJ1-3; D unresolved. CDR3 sequence: CASSYSRRDTIYF. The CDR3 DNA sequence: TGTGCCAGCAGTTACTCACGAAGAGACACCATATATTTT.